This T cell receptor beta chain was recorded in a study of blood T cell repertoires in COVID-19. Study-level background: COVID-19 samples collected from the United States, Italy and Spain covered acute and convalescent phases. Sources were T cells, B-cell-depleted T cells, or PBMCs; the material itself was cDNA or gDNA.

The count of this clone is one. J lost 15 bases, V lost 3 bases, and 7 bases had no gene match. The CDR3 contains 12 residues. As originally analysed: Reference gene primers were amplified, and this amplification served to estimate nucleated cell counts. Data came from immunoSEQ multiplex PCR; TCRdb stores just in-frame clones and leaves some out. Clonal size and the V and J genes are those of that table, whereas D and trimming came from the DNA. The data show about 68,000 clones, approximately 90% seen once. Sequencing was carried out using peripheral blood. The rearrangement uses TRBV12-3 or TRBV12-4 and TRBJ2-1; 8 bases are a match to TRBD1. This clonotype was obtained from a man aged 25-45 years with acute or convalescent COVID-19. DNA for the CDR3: TGTGCCAGCAGTTTGAATACCAGGGGGCCGTTCTTC. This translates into CASSLNTRGPFF.